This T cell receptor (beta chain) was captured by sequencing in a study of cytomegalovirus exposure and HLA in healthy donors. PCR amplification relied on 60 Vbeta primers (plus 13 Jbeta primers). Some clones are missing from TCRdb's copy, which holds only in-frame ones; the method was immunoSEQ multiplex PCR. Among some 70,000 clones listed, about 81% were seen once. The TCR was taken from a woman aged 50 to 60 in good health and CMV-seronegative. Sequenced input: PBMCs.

The DNA for the CDR3 is TGTGCCACCTCTTTTCCGGGACAGGGGATAGTTCCCCAGTACTTC. Amino acids: CATSFPGQGIVPQYF. This chain joins TRBV6-1 and TRBJ2-5; 10 bases match TRBD1. Per germline, CDR1 MNHNS and CDR2 SASEGT. The CDR3 sequence is 15 residues long. Trimming took 10 bases from V and 9 from J; bases not matched to a gene: 17.